Detailed here is one T cell receptor (beta chain). Germline V gives CDR1 SGHRS, CDR2 YFSETQ. The CDR3 runs 16 residues. With V trimmed by 0 bases and J by 5 bases, 5 bases remained unmatched. This entry is derived from a study of blood T cell repertoires in COVID-19. The overall study: COVID-19 samples, acute and convalescent, were from the United States, Italy and Spain. Sources were T cells, B-cell-depleted T cells, or PBMCs; the material itself was cDNA or gDNA.

The Seattle patients, enrolled during active infection, were followed longitudinally. Per the original data handling: Cell counts per sample came from amplifying reference gene primers. The protocol was immunoSEQ multiplex PCR, while the TCRdb copy is restricted to in-frame clones and leaves out a portion. V and J calls and clone size are those listed in that table; D and trimming were worked out from the DNA. Here the sample spans tens of thousands of clones, roughly 87% being singletons. V is TRBV5-1 and J is TRBJ2-5, with 12 positions matching TRBD2. Material for sequencing was peripheral blood. The TCR comes from a man aged 35-49 years with COVID-19, enrolled during active disease. Here the CDR3 reads CASSLDLAGGPETQYF. The CDR3 coding sequence is TGCGCCAGCAGCTTGGATCTAGCGGGGGGGCCGGAGACCCAGTACTTC.